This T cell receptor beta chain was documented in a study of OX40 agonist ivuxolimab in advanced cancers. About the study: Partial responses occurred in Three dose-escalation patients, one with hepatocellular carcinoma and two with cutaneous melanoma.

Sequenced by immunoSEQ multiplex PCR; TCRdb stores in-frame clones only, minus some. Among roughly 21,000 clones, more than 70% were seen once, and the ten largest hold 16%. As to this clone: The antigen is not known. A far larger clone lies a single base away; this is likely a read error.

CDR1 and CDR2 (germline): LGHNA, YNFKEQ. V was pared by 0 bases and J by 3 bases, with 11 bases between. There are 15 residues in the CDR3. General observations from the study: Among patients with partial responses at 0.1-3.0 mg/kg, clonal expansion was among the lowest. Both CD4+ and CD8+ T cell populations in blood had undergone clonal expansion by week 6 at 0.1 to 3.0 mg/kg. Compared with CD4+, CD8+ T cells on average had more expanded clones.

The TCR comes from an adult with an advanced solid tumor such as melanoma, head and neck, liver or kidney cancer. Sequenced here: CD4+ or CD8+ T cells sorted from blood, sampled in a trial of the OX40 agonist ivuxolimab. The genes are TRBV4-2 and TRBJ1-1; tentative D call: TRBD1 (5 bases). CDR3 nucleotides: TGTGCCAGCAGCCAAGAGTGGCAGGGCTACACTGAAGCTTTCTTT. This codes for CASSQEWQGYTEAFF.